The 2 T cell receptor beta chains reported below all come from one sample, sequenced in a study of response to subunit inactivated influenza vaccine (dated by TCRdb to between 2017 and 2018). The method behind the library was RT-PCR. The listed sequencing device is Illumina HiSeq 2500. The public reads were reanalyzed by TCRdb: fastp trimming at Q25, MiXCR alignment, in-frame beta chains only. Duplicate CDR3 protein sequences are folded into a single record with the most common DNA and genes. Recorded for this sample are 800,000 to 1,000,000 distinct CDR3 sequences; around 21% of them occurred a single time. Together, the top ten hold roughly 10% of the sample. The source was PBMCs from blood, collected about 5 days after vaccination. The receptors shown here come from a man aged 50 to 60 who received an inactivated influenza vaccine. Donor details come from another sample of the same person, matched by shared clones.

This clonotype came up a few times. The chain links TRBV7-3 to TRBJ2-7; D may be TRBD1 (5 bases). The ends were cut back, 5 bases at V and 5 bases at J, with 13 bases in the middle. CDR3 size: 13 residues. Germline assignment: CDR1 SGHTA and CDR2 FQGTGA. This CDR3 is CASSKIDRDEQYF. In DNA, the CDR3 is TGTGCCAGCAGCAAGATCGACAGAGACGAGCAGTACTTC.

The chain uses TRBV15 and TRBJ2-3; perhaps D is TRBD1 or TRBD2 (5 bases each). This CDR3 comprises 17 residues. Germline lookup yields CDR1 LNHNV and CDR2 YYDKDF (reference sequence). V lost 0 bases and J lost 3, with 16 bases in between. The CDR3 is CATSREGPLAVTDTQYF. DNA for the CDR3: TGTGCCACCAGCAGAGAGGGACCCCTAGCCGTTACAGATACGCAGTATTTT.